This entry features one TCR beta chain sequence. Its specificity is unknown. This CDR3 contains 15 residues. CDR1 SGHDT and CDR2 YYEEEE come from the germline V gene. Between the trimmed V and J ends, which lost 0 bases and 6 bases, there was a span of 16 bases. This sample is part of a study of T cell repertoires in cytomegalovirus infection. About the study: Well-studied HLA-B-restricted epitopes and recently identified HLA-C-restricted epitopes of CMV were both used in the study.

TCRdb analysed the reads with MiXCR anew, one entry per CDR3 protein. Of roughly 800,000 distinct CDR3 sequences listed, 25% to 35% are singletons. Study results and limitations: The study found HLA-C-restricted CMV-specific TCR beta clonotypes dominating the ex vivo response. Cumulated frequencies of public TCR beta families served to identify carriers of CMV plus the relevant HLA.

The sequenced sample was cultured CD8+ T cells from PBMCs, obtained from culture after CMV antigen stimulation. The receptor was isolated from a human donor in good health (CMV status not recorded). Some clones in this sample may be carry-over from other donors' samples. The chain uses TRBV5-6 and TRBJ2-7; possibly TRBD1 or TRBD2 for D (6 bases each). CDR3 in DNA: TGTGCCAGCAGCTTGGGCTGGCTGGGGGGCGGCGAGCAGTACTTC. Residues: CASSLGWLGGGEQYF.